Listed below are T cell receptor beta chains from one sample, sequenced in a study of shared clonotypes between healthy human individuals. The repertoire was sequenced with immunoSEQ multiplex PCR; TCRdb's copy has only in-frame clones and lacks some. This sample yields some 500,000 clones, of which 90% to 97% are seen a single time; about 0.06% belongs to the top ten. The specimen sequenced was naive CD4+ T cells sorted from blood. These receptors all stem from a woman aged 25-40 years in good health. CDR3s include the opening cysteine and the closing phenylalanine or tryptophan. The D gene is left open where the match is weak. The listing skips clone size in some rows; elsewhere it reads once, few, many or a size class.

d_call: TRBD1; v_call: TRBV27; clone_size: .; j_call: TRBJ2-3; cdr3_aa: CASSDRVTDTQYF; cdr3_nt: TGTGCCAGCAGTGACAGGGTGACAGATACGCAGTATTTT
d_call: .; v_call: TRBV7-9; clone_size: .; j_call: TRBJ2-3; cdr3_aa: CASSHAPDTQYF; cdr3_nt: TGTGCCAGCAGCCATGCCCCAGATACGCAGTATTTT
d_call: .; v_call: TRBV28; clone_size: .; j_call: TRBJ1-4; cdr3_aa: CAIRGLGEKLFF; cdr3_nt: TGTGCCATCAGGGGCCTGGGTGAAAAACTGTTTTTT
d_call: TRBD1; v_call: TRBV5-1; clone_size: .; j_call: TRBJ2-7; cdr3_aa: CASSFGQGAGEQYF; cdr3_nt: TGCGCCAGCAGCTTTGGACAGGGGGCGGGAGAGCAGTACTTC
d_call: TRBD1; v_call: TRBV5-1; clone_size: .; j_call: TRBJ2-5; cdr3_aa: CASSLTGKETQYF; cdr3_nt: TGCGCCAGCAGCCTGACAGGGAAAGAGACCCAGTACTTC
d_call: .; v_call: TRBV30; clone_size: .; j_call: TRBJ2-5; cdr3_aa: CAWSEAQVKETQYF; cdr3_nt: TGTGCCTGGAGTGAAGCTCAGGTAAAGGAGACCCAGTACTTC
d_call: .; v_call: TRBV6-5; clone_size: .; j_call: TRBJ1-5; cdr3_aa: CASSGTRGNQPQHF; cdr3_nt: TGTGCCAGCAGCGGCACAAGGGGCAATCAGCCCCAGCATTTT
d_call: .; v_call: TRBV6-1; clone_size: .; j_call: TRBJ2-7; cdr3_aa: CASNIGHHEQYF; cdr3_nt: TGTGCCAGCAACATTGGGCATCACGAGCAGTACTTC
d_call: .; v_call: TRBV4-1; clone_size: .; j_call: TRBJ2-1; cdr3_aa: CASSQDQGRSYNEQFF; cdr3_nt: TGCGCCAGCAGCCAAGATCAGGGTAGGTCCTACAATGAGCAGTTCTTC
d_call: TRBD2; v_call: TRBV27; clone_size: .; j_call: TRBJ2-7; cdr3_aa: CASSLGSGRARDEQYF; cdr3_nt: TGTGCCAGCAGTTTAGGTAGCGGGAGGGCCAGGGACGAGCAGTACTTC
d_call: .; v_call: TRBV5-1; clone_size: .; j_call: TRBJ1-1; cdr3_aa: CASSLRQGKTEAFF; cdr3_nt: TGCGCCAGCAGCCTGCGGCAGGGGAAGACTGAAGCTTTCTTT
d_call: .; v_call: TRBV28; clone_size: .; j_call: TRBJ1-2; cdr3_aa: CASSPSPYGYTF; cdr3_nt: TGTGCCAGCAGTCCCAGTCCCTATGGCTACACCTTC
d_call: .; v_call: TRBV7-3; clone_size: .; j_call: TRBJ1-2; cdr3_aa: CASSLNGGSNYGYTF; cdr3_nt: TGTGCCAGCAGCTTAAACGGGGGTTCTAACTATGGCTACACCTTC
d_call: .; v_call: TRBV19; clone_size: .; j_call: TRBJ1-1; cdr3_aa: CASSNRRDTEAFF; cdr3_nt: TGTGCCAGTAGTAATAGGAGGGACACTGAAGCTTTCTTT
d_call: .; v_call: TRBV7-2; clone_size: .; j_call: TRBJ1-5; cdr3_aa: CASSLPVALNQPQHF; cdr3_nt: TGTGCCAGCAGCTTACCGGTTGCCCTAAATCAGCCCCAGCATTTT
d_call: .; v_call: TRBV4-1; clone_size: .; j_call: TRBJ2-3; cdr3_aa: CASSQGLSTDTQYF; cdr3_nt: TGCGCCAGCAGCCAGGGACTCAGCACAGATACGCAGTATTTT
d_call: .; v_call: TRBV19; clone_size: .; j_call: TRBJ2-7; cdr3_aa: CASSIEGSRLAAYEQYF; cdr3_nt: TGTGCCAGTAGTATAGAGGGTTCCAGGCTAGCCGCCTACGAGCAGTACTTC
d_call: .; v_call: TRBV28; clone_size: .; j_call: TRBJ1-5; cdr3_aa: CASSFSGNQPQHF; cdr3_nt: TGTGCCAGCAGTTTTTCGGGGAACCAGCCCCAGCATTTT
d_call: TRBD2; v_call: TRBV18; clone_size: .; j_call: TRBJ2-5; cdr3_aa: CASSPLGVSGRPETQYF; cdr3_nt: TGTGCCAGCTCACCGCTTGGGGTAAGCGGGAGGCCGGAGACCCAGTACTTC
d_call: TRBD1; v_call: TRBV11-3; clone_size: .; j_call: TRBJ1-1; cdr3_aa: CASSSQGVTEAFF; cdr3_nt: TGTGCCAGCAGCTCCCAGGGGGTCACTGAAGCTTTCTTT
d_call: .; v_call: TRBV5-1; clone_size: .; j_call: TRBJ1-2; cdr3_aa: CASSETRDGRRGYGYTF; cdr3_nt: TGCGCCAGCAGCGAAACCCGGGACGGCCGCCGCGGCTATGGCTACACCTTC
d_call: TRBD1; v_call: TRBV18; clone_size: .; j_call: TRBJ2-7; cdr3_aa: CASSPGTGSYEQYF; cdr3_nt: TGTGCCAGCTCACCAGGGACAGGGTCCTACGAGCAGTACTTC
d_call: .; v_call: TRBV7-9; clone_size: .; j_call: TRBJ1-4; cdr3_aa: CASSFGADSGGEKLFF; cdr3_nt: TGTGCCAGCAGCTTCGGGGCGGACAGTGGGGGCGAAAAACTGTTTTTT
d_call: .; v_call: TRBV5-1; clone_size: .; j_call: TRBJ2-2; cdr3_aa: CASSSGTNAGELFF; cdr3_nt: TGCGCCAGCAGCTCGGGGACAAACGCCGGGGAGCTGTTTTTT
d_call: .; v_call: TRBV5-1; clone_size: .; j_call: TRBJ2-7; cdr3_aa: CASSLYPGLQTYEQYF; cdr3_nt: TGCGCCAGCAGCTTGTATCCAGGCTTACAAACCTACGAGCAGTACTTC
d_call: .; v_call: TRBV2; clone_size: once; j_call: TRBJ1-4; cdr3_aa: CASSESRVNEKLFF; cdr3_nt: TGTGCCAGCAGTGAATCAAGGGTTAATGAAAAACTGTTTTTT
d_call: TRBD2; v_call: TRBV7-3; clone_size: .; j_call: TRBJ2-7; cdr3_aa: CASSLKTSWYEQYF; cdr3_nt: TGTGCCAGCAGCTTGAAGACTAGCTGGTACGAGCAGTACTTC
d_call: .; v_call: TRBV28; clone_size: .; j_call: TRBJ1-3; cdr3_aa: CASRPSGNTIYF; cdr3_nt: TGTGCCAGCAGGCCCTCTGGAAACACCATATATTTT
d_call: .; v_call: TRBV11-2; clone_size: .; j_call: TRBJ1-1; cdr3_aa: CASSPPDTEAFF; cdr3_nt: TGTGCCAGCAGCCCCCCCGACACTGAAGCTTTCTTT
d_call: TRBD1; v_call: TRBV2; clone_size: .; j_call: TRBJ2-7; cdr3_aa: CASGLPRDRALDYEQYF; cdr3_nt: TGTGCCAGCGGACTCCCCCGCGACAGGGCTCTGGACTACGAGCAGTACTTC
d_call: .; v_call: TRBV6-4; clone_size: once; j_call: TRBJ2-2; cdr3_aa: CASSVAENTGELFF; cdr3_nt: TGTGCCAGCAGTGTAGCGGAGAACACCGGGGAGCTGTTTTTT
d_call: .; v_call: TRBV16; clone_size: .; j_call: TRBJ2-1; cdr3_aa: CASSQLKGLTADYNEQFF; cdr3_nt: TGTGCCAGCAGCCAATTGAAGGGCCTAACAGCCGATTACAATGAGCAGTTCTTC
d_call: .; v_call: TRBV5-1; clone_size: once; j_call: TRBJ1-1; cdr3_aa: CASSSVWEVRGNTEAFF; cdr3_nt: TGCGCCAGCAGCTCGGTTTGGGAAGTGCGGGGGAACACTGAAGCTTTCTTT
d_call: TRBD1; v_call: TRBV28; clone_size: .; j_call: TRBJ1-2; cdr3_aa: CASSSPDRNYGYTF; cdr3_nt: TGTGCCAGCAGTTCCCCGGACAGGAACTATGGCTACACCTTC
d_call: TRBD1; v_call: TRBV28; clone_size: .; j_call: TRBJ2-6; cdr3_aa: CASSMDRGSSGANVLTF; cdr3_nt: TGTGCCAGCAGCATGGACAGGGGGAGCTCTGGGGCCAACGTCCTGACTTTC
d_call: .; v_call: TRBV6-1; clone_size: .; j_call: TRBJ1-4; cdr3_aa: CASSEGTGATNEKLFF; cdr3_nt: TGTGCCAGCAGTGAAGGGACGGGGGCAACTAATGAAAAACTGTTTTTT